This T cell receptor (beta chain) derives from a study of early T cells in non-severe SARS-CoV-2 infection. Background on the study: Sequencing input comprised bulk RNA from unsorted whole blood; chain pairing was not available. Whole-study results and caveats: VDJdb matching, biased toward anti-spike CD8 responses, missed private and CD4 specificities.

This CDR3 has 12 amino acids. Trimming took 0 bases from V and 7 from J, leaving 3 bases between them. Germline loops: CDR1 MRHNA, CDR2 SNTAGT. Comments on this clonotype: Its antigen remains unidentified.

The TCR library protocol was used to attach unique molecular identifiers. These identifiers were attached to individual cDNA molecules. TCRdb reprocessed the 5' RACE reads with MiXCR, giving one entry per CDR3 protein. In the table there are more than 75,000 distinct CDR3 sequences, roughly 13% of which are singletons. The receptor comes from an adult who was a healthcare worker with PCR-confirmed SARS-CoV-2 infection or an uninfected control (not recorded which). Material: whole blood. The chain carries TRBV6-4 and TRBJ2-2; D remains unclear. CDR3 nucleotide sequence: TGTGCCAGCAGTGACTCATACGGGGAGCTGTTTTTT. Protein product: CASSDSYGELFF.